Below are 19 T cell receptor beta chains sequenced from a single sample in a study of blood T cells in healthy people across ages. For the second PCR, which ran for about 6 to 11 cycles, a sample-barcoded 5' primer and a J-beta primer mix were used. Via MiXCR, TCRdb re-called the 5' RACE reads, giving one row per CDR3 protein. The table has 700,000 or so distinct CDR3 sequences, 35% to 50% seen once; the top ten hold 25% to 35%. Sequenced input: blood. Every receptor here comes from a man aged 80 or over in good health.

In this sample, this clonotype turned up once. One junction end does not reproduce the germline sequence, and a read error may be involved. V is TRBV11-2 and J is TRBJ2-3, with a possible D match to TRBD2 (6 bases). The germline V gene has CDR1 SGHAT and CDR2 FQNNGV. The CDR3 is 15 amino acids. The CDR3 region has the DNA TGTGCCTGCAGCAAGGAGGGGCGGGGAACAGATACGCAGTATTTT. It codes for CACSKEGRGTDTQYF.

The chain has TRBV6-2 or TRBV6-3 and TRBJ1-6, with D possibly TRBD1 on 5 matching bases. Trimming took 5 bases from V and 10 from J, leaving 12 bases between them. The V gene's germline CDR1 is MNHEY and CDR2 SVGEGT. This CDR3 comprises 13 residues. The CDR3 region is CASSAGTNSPLHF. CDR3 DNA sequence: TGTGCCAGCAGTGCAGGGACCAACTCACCCCTCCACTTT.

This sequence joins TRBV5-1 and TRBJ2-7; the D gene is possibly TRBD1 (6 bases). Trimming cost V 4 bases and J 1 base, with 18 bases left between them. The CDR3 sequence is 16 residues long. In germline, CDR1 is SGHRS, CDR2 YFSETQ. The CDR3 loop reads CASSPGQLITSYEQYF. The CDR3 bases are TGCGCCAGCAGCCCCGGACAGCTTATTACTTCCTACGAGCAGTACTTC.

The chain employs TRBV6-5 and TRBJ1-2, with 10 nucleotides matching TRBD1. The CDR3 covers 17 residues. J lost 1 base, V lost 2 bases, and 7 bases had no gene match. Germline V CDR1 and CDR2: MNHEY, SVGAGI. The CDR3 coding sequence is TGTGCCAGCAGTTACATCCGGACAGGGGGGAGTAACTATGGCTACACCTTC. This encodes CASSYIRTGGSNYGYTF.

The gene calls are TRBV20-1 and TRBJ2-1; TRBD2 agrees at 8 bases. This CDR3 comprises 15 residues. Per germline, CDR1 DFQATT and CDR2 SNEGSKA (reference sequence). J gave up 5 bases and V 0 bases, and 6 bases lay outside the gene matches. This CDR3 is CSARDQTSGNNEQFF. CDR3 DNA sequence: TGCAGTGCTAGAGACCAAACTAGCGGTAACAATGAGCAGTTCTTC.

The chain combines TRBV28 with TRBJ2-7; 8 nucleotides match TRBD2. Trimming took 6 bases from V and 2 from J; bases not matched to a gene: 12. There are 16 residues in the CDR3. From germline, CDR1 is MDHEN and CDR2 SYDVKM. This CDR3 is CASSSAAAGETYEQYF. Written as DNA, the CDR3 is TGTGCCAGCAGCTCGGCAGCAGCGGGAGAGACCTACGAGCAGTACTTC.

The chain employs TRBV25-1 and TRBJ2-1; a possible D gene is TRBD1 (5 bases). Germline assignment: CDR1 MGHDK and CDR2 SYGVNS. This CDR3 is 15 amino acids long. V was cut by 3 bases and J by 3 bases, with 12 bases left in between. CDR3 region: CASSDAQGDYNEQFF. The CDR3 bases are TGTGCCAGCAGTGACGCCCAGGGCGACTACAATGAGCAGTTCTTC.

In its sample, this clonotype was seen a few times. Here the CDR3 DNA reads TGCGCCAGCAGCCACAGAATTCTAGCGGGGGGGCCCCAAGAGACCCAGTACTTC. Translating gives CASSHRILAGGPQETQYF. V and J are TRBV4-3 and TRBJ2-5, with 12 positions matching TRBD2. Germline V gene data show CDR1 as LGHNA and CDR2 as YSLEER. With 3 bases clipped from V and 1 base from J, the junction kept 9 bases outside the gene matches. The length of the CDR3 is 18 residues.

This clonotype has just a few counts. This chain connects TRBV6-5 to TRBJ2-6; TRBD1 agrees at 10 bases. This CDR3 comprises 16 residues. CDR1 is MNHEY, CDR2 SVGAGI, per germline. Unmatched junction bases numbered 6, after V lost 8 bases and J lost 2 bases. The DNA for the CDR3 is TGTGCCAGCGGGGACAGGGGATATCCTGGGGCCAACGTCCTGACTTTC. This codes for CASGDRGYPGANVLTF.

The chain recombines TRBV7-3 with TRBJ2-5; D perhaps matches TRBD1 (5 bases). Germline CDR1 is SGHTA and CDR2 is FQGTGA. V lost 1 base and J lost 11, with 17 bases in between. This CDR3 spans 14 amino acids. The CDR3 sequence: CASSLNPGLNEQYF. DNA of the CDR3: TGTGCCAGCAGCTTAAACCCAGGGTTAAATGAGCAGTACTTC.

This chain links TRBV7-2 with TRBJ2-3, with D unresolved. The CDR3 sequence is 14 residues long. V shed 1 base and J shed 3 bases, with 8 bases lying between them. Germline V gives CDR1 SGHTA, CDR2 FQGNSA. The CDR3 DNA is TGTGCCAGCAGCTTAGTAGGCCTAACAGATACGCAGTATTTT. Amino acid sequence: CASSLVGLTDTQYF.

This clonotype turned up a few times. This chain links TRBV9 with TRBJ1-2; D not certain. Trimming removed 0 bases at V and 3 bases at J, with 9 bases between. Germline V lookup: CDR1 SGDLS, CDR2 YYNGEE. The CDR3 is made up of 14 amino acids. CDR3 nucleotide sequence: TGTGCCAGCAGCGTAGACGATGGGTACTATGGCTACACCTTC. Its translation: CASSVDDGYYGYTF.

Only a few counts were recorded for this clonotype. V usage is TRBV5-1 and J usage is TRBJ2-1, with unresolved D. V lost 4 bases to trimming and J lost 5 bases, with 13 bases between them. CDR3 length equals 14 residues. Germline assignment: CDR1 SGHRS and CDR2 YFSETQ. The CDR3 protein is CASSPATANNEQFF. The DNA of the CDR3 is TGCGCCAGCAGCCCGGCTACAGCAAACAATGAGCAGTTCTTC.

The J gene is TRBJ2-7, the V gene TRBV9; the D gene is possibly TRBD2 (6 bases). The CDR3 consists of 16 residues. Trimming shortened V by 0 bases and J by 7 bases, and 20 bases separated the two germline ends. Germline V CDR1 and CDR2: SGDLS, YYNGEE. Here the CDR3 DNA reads TGTGCCAGCAGCGTAGCTCTCGAACTCCCCGGGGGTGAGCAGTACTTC. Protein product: CASSVALELPGGEQYF.

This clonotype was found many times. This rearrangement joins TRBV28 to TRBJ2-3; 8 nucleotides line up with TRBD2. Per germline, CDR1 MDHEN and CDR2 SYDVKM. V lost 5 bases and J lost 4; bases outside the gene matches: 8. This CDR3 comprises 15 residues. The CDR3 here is CASSPRGTSSDTQYF. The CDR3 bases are TGTGCCAGCAGTCCAAGGGGGACTAGTTCAGATACGCAGTATTTT.

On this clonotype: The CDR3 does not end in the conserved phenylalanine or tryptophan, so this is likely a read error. The CDR3 DNA sequence: TGCGCCAGCAGCCCGGGTGTCGGCAGCAATCAGCCCCAGCATGTA. Translated: CASSPGVGSNQPQHV. The chain recombines TRBV5-1 with TRBJ1-5, with no clear D. The CDR3 extends over 15 amino acids. Germline-derived CDR1 and CDR2 are SGHRS and YFSETQ. Between the trimmed V and J ends, which lost 4 bases and 1 base, there was a span of 12 bases.

The chain's CDR3 is CASSWGSQPQHF. In DNA, the CDR3 is TGTGCCAGCAGTTGGGGTAGTCAGCCCCAGCATTTT. The chain joins TRBV6-2 or TRBV6-3 to TRBJ1-5; D is uncertain. Germline V gene lookup returns CDR1 MNHEY and CDR2 SVGEGT. CDR3 size: 12 residues. With 4 bases removed from V and 6 bases from J, the gap between germline ends came to 7 bases.

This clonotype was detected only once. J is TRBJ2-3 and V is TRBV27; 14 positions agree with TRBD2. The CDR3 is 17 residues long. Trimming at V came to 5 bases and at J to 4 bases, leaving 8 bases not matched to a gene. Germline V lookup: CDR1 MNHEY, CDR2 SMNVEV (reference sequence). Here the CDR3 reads CASSARLAGGQADTQYF. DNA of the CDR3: TGTGCCAGCAGTGCCCGACTAGCGGGGGGGCAGGCAGATACGCAGTATTTT.

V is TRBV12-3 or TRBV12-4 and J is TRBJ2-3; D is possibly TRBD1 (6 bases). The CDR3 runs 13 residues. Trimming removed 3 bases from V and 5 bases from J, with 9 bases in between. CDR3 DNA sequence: TGTGCCAGCAGTTTCCAACAGGGAGATACGCAGTATTTT. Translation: CASSFQQGDTQYF.